This TCR beta chain comes out of a study of response to subunit inactivated influenza vaccine. TCRdb used MiXCR to reprocess the RT-PCR reads, holding one entry per CDR3 protein. The sample carries over 800,000 distinct CDR3 sequences, 20% to 25% recorded once. Study-level findings and limits: After each seasonal influenza vaccination, few new T cells are recruited, the authors suggested.

A remark on this clonotype: The antigen is unknown.

V gave up 5 bases and J gave up 9 bases, with 20 bases separating them. The CDR3 loop spans 14 amino acids. CDR1 and CDR2 (germline): MNHEY, SMNVEV (reference sequence). The genes are TRBV27 and TRBJ2-7; tentatively, D is TRBD1 (6 bases). The source of this sequence is a man between 50 and 59 years old who received an inactivated influenza vaccine. This sample comprised PBMCs from blood, obtained approximately 5 days after vaccination. CDR3 loop: CASSPLGGFPGQYF. Here the CDR3 DNA reads TGTGCCAGCAGTCCCCTAGGGGGTTTCCCAGGGCAGTACTTC.